What follows describes a single T cell receptor (beta chain). The data derive from a study of blood T cell repertoires in COVID-19. Study overall: Sites across the United States, Italy and Spain contributed samples from acute and convalescent COVID-19.

The method was immunoSEQ multiplex PCR; TCRdb's version includes in-frame clones alone and lacks a portion of them. Seen here are some 300,000 clones, roughly 86% observed once, and the top ten hold more than 9%. Participants were aged about 18 to 90 years, lived in roughly 25 US areas, and enrolled virtually. Participant-given clinical history determined each cohort assignment. The sequence came from a woman in her twenties or thirties who had recovered from COVID-19. The sequencing sample was made of PBMCs or T cells enriched from blood (not recorded which).

The CDR3 sequence is CASSPRGGAGLTETQYF. The CDR3 DNA is TGTGCCAGCAGCCCCCGGGGGGGGGCAGGGTTGACAGAGACCCAGTACTTC. This chain uses TRBV11-2 with TRBJ2-5; 8 bases match TRBD2. CDR3 length: 17 amino acids. Germline V gene data show CDR1 as SGHAT and CDR2 as FQNNGV. The V segment lost 5 bases and the J segment 4 bases; nucleotides outside the gene matches: 15.